What follows is one T cell receptor beta chain and its context. What it binds is unknown. Those patients with uncontrolled infection, other autoimmune disease, pregnancy or lactation were excluded. Clinical symptoms, serum thyroxine, TRAb, thyroid ultrasound and orbital computed tomography informed diagnoses. The PBMCs studied were ones that came from 10 ml fresh peripheral blood. Amplification of TCR beta CDR3 regions used RNA as the template. HTBI primers were employed in a first-round RT-PCR of the TCR CDR3. TCRdb passed the multiplex PCR reads through MiXCR, listing each CDR3 protein once. In the table there are about 480,000 distinct CDR3 sequences, about 15% of which are singletons. This CDR3 contains 12 residues. Trimming shortened V by 2 bases and J by 6 bases, and 7 bases separated the two germline ends. CDR1 is SGHTA, CDR2 FQGTGA, per germline. The data derive from a study of T cells in Graves' hyperthyroidism and ophthalmopathy.

Overall study results and limits: Blood samples included most of the expanded thyroid clonotypes exceeding 0.001.

The chain combines TRBV7-3 with TRBJ1-1, with D perhaps TRBD1 (5 bases). Source material: blood. The sequence derives from a woman under 30 with Graves' hyperthyroidism. CDR3 DNA: TGTGCCAGCAGCTTAGTACAGGCTGAAGCTTTCTTT. It is translated as CASSLVQAEAFF. Filled out from reference TRBV7-3 and TRBJ1-1, the complete variable domain reads GAGVSQTPSNKVTEKGKYVELRCDPISGHTALYWYRQSLGQGPEFLIYFQGTGAADDSGLPNDRFFAVRPEGSVSTLKIQRTERGDSAVYLCASSLVQAEAFFGQGTRLTVV.